This T cell receptor beta chain was recovered during a study of blood T cells in healthy people across ages. Germline V gives CDR1 SGHTA, CDR2 FQGNSA. Germline trimming cut 4 bases from V and 8 bases from J; bases unmatched to any gene: 8. CDR3 size: 15 residues. A J-beta primer mix and a sample-barcoded 5' primer were used in a second PCR of about 7 to 12 cycles. TCRdb called the 5' RACE reads again in MiXCR, with one record for every CDR3 protein. Of hundreds of thousands of distinct CDR3 sequences listed, more than 40% were seen once; the top ten hold under 35%. About this clonotype itself: The antigen is unknown.

Points from the study as a whole: When set beside aged donors, long-lived donors presented more naive CD4+ cells and higher diversity.

This chain joins TRBV7-2 and TRBJ1-6; TRBD1 matches 7 bases. Sequencing input: blood. This sequence was found in a woman in her sixties in good health. CDR3 sequence reads: CASSSRGQQDSPLHF. CDR3 nucleotides: TGTGCCAGCAGCTCCAGGGGACAGCAGGATTCACCCCTCCACTTT.